These T cell receptor beta chains were read from a single sample in a study of control samples from healthy donors and cancer patients. TCRdb's copy holds only in-frame clones and misses some; the assay was immunoSEQ multiplex PCR. The sample holds roughly 130,000 clones, 88% seen once. The sequenced material came from blood. Receptors were obtained from a man between 45 and 60 years old in good health. Each CDR3 is given with its conserved first and last residue. D genes are given only for firm matches. Clone size is stated in some rows and not others, as once, few, many or a class when expanded.

-	TRBV2	-	11	TRBJ1-3	CASNAVGTIYF	TGTGCCAGCAATGCGGTGGGCACCATATATTTT
-	TRBV19	-	15	TRBJ2-5	CASSIIGTRQETQYF	TGTGCCAGTAGTATAATCGGGACACGCCAAGAGACCCAGTACTTC
-	TRBV9	-	14	TRBJ2-7	CASSVGQLTYEQYF	TGTGCTAGCAGCGTAGGGCAGCTTACCTACGAGCAGTACTTC
-	TRBV9	-	13	TRBJ2-2	CASSVVRTGELFF	TGTGCCAGCAGCGTAGTCAGAACCGGGGAGCTGTTTTTT
TRBD1	TRBV4-1	-	16	TRBJ1-2	CASSPSDREARNGYTF	TGCGCCAGCAGCCCGTCCGACAGGGAGGCTCGGAATGGCTACACCTTC
TRBD1	TRBV7-6	once	16	TRBJ2-3	CASSFDAGQGTDTQYF	TGTGCCAGCAGCTTCGACGCGGGACAGGGGACAGATACGCAGTATTTT
TRBD2	TRBV19	-	15	TRBJ2-3	CASNLAGARTDTQYF	TGTGCCAGTAACCTAGCGGGAGCACGCACAGATACGCAGTATTTT
TRBD1	TRBV2	few	14	TRBJ1-2	CASSGNRGRYGYTF	TGTGCCAGCAGTGGAAACAGGGGCCGGTATGGCTACACCTTC
-	TRBV7-9	-	19	TRBJ1-3	CASSPESRIGPFVGNTIYF	TGTGCCAGCAGCCCAGAGTCCCGGATTGGGCCATTTGTGGGAAACACCATATATTTT
-	TRBV5-1	medium-sized	13	TRBJ1-5	CASSFEGDQPQHF	TGCGCCAGCAGCTTTGAGGGGGATCAGCCCCAGCATTTT
-	TRBV7-2	-	14	TRBJ2-5	CASSLAHFQETQYF	TGTGCCAGCAGCCTAGCGCACTTCCAAGAGACCCAGTACTTC
-	TRBV28	-	14	TRBJ1-1	CASSRGRWNTEAFF	TGTGCCAGCAGTCGCGGACGGTGGAACACTGAAGCTTTCTTT
TRBD1	TRBV5-1	-	15	TRBJ1-1	CASSSTGVRGTEAFF	TGCGCCAGCAGCTCGACAGGGGTCCGGGGCACTGAAGCTTTCTTT
-	TRBV10-3	-	14	TRBJ1-5	CAISESRGNQPQHF	TGTGCCATCAGTGAGTCGAGGGGCAATCAGCCCCAGCATTTT
TRBD1	TRBV7-8	-	14	TRBJ1-1	CASSYGTANTEAFF	TGTGCCAGCAGCTACGGGACAGCGAACACTGAAGCTTTCTTT
TRBD1	TRBV30	-	15	TRBJ1-6	CAWRTRSDRGSPLHF	TGTGCCTGGAGGACGCGGTCGGACAGGGGTTCACCCCTCCACTTT
-	TRBV6-5	-	12	TRBJ1-5	CASRDSNQPQHF	TGTGCCAGCAGGGACAGCAATCAGCCCCAGCATTTT
-	TRBV3-1/TRBV3-2	-	12	TRBJ1-2	CASSGGAGGYTF	TGTGCCAGCAGCGGCGGCGCTGGGGGCTACACCTTC
TRBD1	TRBV27	-	17	TRBJ1-1	CASSSSWGYRGSTEAFF	TGTGCCAGCAGTTCGAGCTGGGGATACAGGGGTAGCACTGAAGCTTTCTTT
-	TRBV28	-	13	TRBJ1-5	CASNLDRNQPQHF	TGTGCCAGCAACCTTGACAGGAATCAGCCCCAGCATTTT
-	TRBV15	-	16	TRBJ2-3	CATSRDRGAFTDTQYF	TGTGCCACCAGCAGAGATAGGGGGGCATTCACAGATACGCAGTATTTT
-	TRBV28	once	13	TRBJ1-5	CASIEPGDQPQHF	TGTGCCAGCATCGAACCAGGGGATCAGCCCCAGCATTTT
-	TRBV15	-	15	TRBJ1-5	CATSRGSGDNQPQHF	TGTGCCACCAGCAGAGGATCCGGGGACAATCAGCCCCAGCATTTT
TRBD1	TRBV11-3	-	15	TRBJ2-3	CASSAQDRATDTQYF	TGTGCCAGCAGCGCCCAGGACAGGGCCACAGATACGCAGTATTTT
-	TRBV7-2	-	17	TRBJ1-1	CASSSLTLGQTNTEAFF	TGTGCCAGCAGCTCCTTGACCCTAGGACAGACGAACACTGAAGCTTTCTTT
TRBD1	TRBV19	-	16	TRBJ1-5	CASRTGTANSNQPQHF	TGTGCCAGTAGAACCGGGACAGCTAATAGCAATCAGCCCCAGCATTTT
TRBD2	TRBV7-2	-	14	TRBJ2-3	CASSLGLAGDTQYF	TGTGCCAGCAGCTTAGGACTAGCGGGAGATACGCAGTATTTT